This T cell receptor (beta chain) was documented in a study of T cell responses to AZD1222 COVID-19 vaccine. About the research overall: Both about-4-week and about-12-week second-dose recipients were combined.

A note on this clone: Antigen: not known.

The table came from immunoSEQ multiplex PCR; TCRdb's copy has only in-frame clones and leaves some out. This sample has 130,000 or so clones, with less than 95% found just once. General study results and limits: White British donors predominated, females outnumbered males, and clonal diversity was possibly underestimated.

This CDR3 region has 12 residues. V was clipped by 10 bases and J by 2 bases, with 12 bases between them. The V gene's germline CDR1 is SGHAT and CDR2 FQNNGV. The material sequenced was peripheral blood, taken on day 0 of AZD1222 vaccination. This clonotype was sampled from an adult in good health. The V and J genes are TRBV11-2 and TRBJ2-7; unclear D gene. For the CDR3, the DNA is TGTGCCACCAAGTTTGATACCTACGAGCAGTACTTC. Amino acids: CATKFDTYEQYF. The full variable domain, in which reference TRBV11-2 and TRBJ2-7 provide the parts outside the CDR3, is EAGVAQSPRYKIIEKRQSVAFWCNPISGHATLYWYQQILGQGPKLLIQFQNNGVVDDSQLPKDRFSAERLKGVDSTLKIQPAKLEDSAVYLCATKFDTYEQYFGPGTRLTVT.